Each of the 32 T cell receptor beta chains below was sequenced from the same sample in a study of human T cells and chemical hapten exposure. Described time point: patch test 2, 6 weeks after DPC sensitization. Noted treatment: therapeutic diphenylcyclopropenone sensitization with weekly scalp DPC. TCRdb re-analysed the RACE reads in MiXCR, keeping a single row per CDR3 protein. The table includes more than 85,000 distinct CDR3 sequences, approximately 11% detected once. Specimen: whole blood, collected in connection with sensitization to the hapten diphenylcyclopropenone (DPC). The receptor source for this set is a man aged 40-55 years with alopecia areata. Some clones in this sample may be carry-over from other donors' samples.

At least ten counts were recorded for this clonotype. The chain has TRBV29-1 and TRBJ2-2, with D hard to call. CDR3 length equals 11 residues. V gave up 1 base and J gave up 6 bases, with 3 bases separating them. Germline CDR1 SQVTM, CDR2 ANQGSEA. The DNA of the CDR3 is TGCAGCGTTGAAGCTCCCGGGGAGCTGTTTTTT. Its translation is CSVEAPGELFF.

This clonotype was seen repeatedly, ten times or more. V and J are TRBV18 and TRBJ1-1; TRBD1 matches at 8 bases. Germline V lookup: CDR1 KGHSH, CDR2 LQKENI. The CDR3 runs 14 residues. Trimming cost V 5 bases and J 6 bases; bases outside gene matches: 8. Here the CDR3 DNA reads TGTGCCAGCTCATCGGACAGGGAAATCGCTGAAGCTTTCTTT. Protein sequence: CASSSDREIAEAFF.

The sample holds many counts of this clonotype. The gene calls are TRBV5-1 and TRBJ1-5, with D possibly being TRBD1 (6 bases). V dropped 0 bases and J dropped 5 bases, with 9 bases sitting between them. This CDR3 is built from 14 residues. Germline V gives CDR1 SGHRS, CDR2 YFSETQ. The CDR3: CASSLVGGHQPQHF. CDR3 nucleotides: TGCGCCAGCAGCTTGGTGGGGGGGCATCAGCCCCAGCATTTT.

This clonotype appeared many times. The rearrangement uses TRBV6-2 or TRBV6-3 and TRBJ2-7, with 12 bases identical to TRBD1. V lost 0 bases, J lost 6 bases, and 0 bases stayed unmatched. Germline V gives CDR1 MNHEY, CDR2 SVGEGT. The CDR3 is 14 residues long. The chain's CDR3 is CASSYSGQGAEQYV. The CDR3 bases are TGTGCCAGCAGTTACTCGGGACAGGGGGCCGAGCAGTACGTC.

This clonotype has just a few counts. The rearrangement links TRBV24-1 to TRBJ1-1, with 9 nucleotides matching TRBD1. CDR3 length equals 15 residues. Germline CDR1 KGHDR, CDR2 SFDVKD. Trimming took 3 bases from V and 5 from J; bases not matched to a gene: 6. For the CDR3, the DNA is TGTGCCACCAGTGATCAAACAGGGGGCCGGACTGAAGCTTTCTTT. Amino acid sequence: CATSDQTGGRTEAFF.

This clonotype showed up just a few times. The chain carries TRBV29-1 and TRBJ2-5, with D perhaps matching TRBD1 (8 bases). CDR3 length: 12 residues. V dropped 5 bases and J dropped 5 bases, with 12 bases sitting between them. CDR1 is SQVTM and CDR2 is ANQGSEA in the germline V gene. CDR3 residues: CSVNRGGETQYF. CDR3 DNA sequence: TGCAGCGTTAACAGGGGGGGCGAGACCCAGTACTTC.

This chain links TRBV20-1 with TRBJ2-1; no reliable D call. CDR3 size: 11 residues. The V gene's germline CDR1 is DFQATT and CDR2 SNEGSKA (reference sequence). Between the trimmed V and J ends, which lost 2 bases and 9 bases, there was a span of 8 bases. The CDR3 loop reads CSARWVGEQFF. CDR3 sequence (DNA): TGCAGTGCTAGATGGGTGGGTGAGCAGTTCTTC.

This clonotype was counted a few times. The chain is built from TRBV6-6 and TRBJ2-3; possible D gene TRBD2, 6 bases. The V end was cut by 2 bases, the J end by 0 bases, with 12 bases between. CDR1 MNHNY and CDR2 SVGAGI come from the germline V gene (reference sequence). The CDR3 has 16 amino acids. The CDR3 region has the DNA TGTGCCAGCAGTTACGGGGGGACGAGCAGCACAGATACGCAGTATTTT. This encodes CASSYGGTSSTDTQYF.

The gene calls are TRBV12-3 or TRBV12-4 and TRBJ1-4, with D tentatively TRBD1 (5 bases). Trimming pared 2 bases from V and 5 bases from J, leaving 9 bases between. The length of the CDR3 is 14 residues. CDR3 sequence: CASSLWGRNEKLFF. The CDR3 coding sequence is TGTGCCAGCAGTTTATGGGGGAGGAATGAAAAACTGTTTTTT.

This clonotype was found a few times. This chain uses TRBV19 with TRBJ2-1, with 7 nucleotides matching TRBD1. V shed 4 bases, J shed 7 bases, and the junction held 4 bases outside the gene matches. Germline CDR1 and CDR2: LNHDA and SQIVND (reference sequence). CDR3 size: 13 residues. CDR3 region: CASSRQGRNEQFF. The CDR3 bases are TGTGCCAGTAGTAGACAGGGAAGGAATGAGCAGTTCTTC.

This clonotype has at least ten counts. The chain combines TRBV6-5 with TRBJ1-4, with TRBD1 matching 9 bases. In germline, CDR1 is MNHEY, CDR2 SVGAGI. The CDR3 totals 13 residues. The V and J ends lost 3 bases and 14 bases, in that order; junction bases with no gene match: 7. The CDR3 spells CASSYIGTGILFF. In nucleotides, the CDR3 is TGTGCCAGCAGTTATATCGGGACAGGGATCCTGTTTTTT.

This clonotype was seen a few times. The V and J genes are TRBV28 and TRBJ2-4; D is uncertain. The CDR3 has 14 residues. V was shortened by 5 bases and J by 1 base, with 9 bases between the two germline ends. Germline CDR1 MDHEN, CDR2 SYDVKM. In DNA, the CDR3 is TGTGCCAGCAGTCTCGTAGGGGCCAAAAACATTCAGTACTTC. Protein product: CASSLVGAKNIQYF.

This clonotype was observed a few times. This chain connects TRBV6-2 or TRBV6-3 to TRBJ2-2, with 8 bases identical to TRBD2. The length of the CDR3 is 15 residues. Germline lookup yields CDR1 MNHEY and CDR2 SVGEGT. Germline trimming cut 6 bases from V and 4 bases from J; bases unmatched to any gene: 7. Here the CDR3 reads CASRTSGAATGELFF. CDR3 bases: TGTGCCAGCAGAACTAGCGGAGCTGCCACCGGGGAGCTGTTTTTT.

This rearrangement joins TRBV5-8 to TRBJ2-7; possible D gene TRBD1, 6 bases. V shed 2 bases and J shed 0 bases, with 12 bases lying between them. CDR1 SGHTS and CDR2 YDEGEE come from the germline V gene. This CDR3 has 15 amino acids. The CDR3 DNA reads as TGTGCCAGCAGCTTCCAGGGGAAGAGCTCCTACGAGCAGTACGTC. This codes for CASSFQGKSSYEQYV.

This chain uses TRBV20-1 with TRBJ2-3; 7 bases agree with TRBD1. The J segment lost 2 bases and the V segment lost 3 bases, leaving 11 bases of the junction unmatched. This CDR3 has 16 residues. Germline CDR1 reads DFQATT; CDR2 reads SNEGSKA (reference sequence). In nucleotides, the CDR3 is TGCAGTGCTAGGGTTAATCCGGGACAGTACACAGATACGCAGTATTTT. Translation: CSARVNPGQYTDTQYF.

The genes are TRBV24-1 and TRBJ2-5; TRBD1 matches 9 bases. Germline trimming cut 4 bases from V and 10 bases from J; bases unmatched to any gene: 12. The CDR3 spans 15 residues. Germline V gene lookup returns CDR1 KGHDR and CDR2 SFDVKD. CDR3 loop: CATSESGGQGRIQYF. The CDR3 bases are TGTGCCACCAGTGAGTCGGGAGGACAGGGGAGGATCCAGTACTTC.

This clonotype was seen repeatedly, ten times or more. This sequence joins TRBV6-2 or TRBV6-3 and TRBJ2-6, with D uncertain. The CDR3 spans 12 residues. Germline-derived CDR1 and CDR2 are MNHEY and SVGEGT. Trimming shortened V by 7 bases and J by 0 bases, and 1 base separated the two germline ends. In nucleotides, the CDR3 is TGTGCCAGCAACTCTGGGGCCAACGTCCTGACTTTC. Protein: CASNSGANVLTF.

The gene calls are TRBV11-1 and TRBJ2-2; 7 bases are shared with TRBD1. Per the germline V gene, CDR1 is SGHAT and CDR2 is FQDESV (reference sequence). V was clipped by 4 bases and J by 3 bases; unmatched bases: 2. The CDR3 loop spans 14 amino acids. Here the CDR3 reads CASSSGQHTGELFF. In DNA form, the CDR3 reads TGTGCCAGCAGCTCGGGACAGCACACCGGGGAGCTGTTTTTT. Full variable domain (rest looked up from reference TRBV11-1 and TRBJ2-2): EAEVAQSPRYKITEKSQAVAFWCDPISGHATLYWYRQILGQGPELLVQFQDESVVDDSQLPKDRFSAERLKGVDSTLKIQPAELGDSAMYLCASSSGQHTGELFFGEGSRLTVL.

Many counts were recorded for this clonotype. This chain links TRBV2 with TRBJ1-2; D not certain. Looked up from germline, CDR1 is SNHLY and CDR2 is FYNNEI. The CDR3 runs 13 residues. V lost 6 bases and J 2 bases, leaving 10 bases between the germline ends. The CDR3 spells CASSTERNYGYTF. CDR3 bases: TGTGCCAGCAGCACCGAGAGGAACTATGGCTACACCTTC.

The J gene is TRBJ1-1, the V gene TRBV29-1; 9 nucleotides match TRBD1. The CDR3 loop spans 13 amino acids. CDR1 is SQVTM, CDR2 ANQGSEA, per germline. Trimming cost V 7 bases and J 3 bases; bases outside gene matches: 6. CDR3: CSGGQGRDTEAFF. Written as DNA, the CDR3 is TGCAGCGGTGGACAGGGGCGGGACACTGAAGCTTTCTTT.

This clonotype was detected ten times or more. The chain employs TRBV6-2 or TRBV6-3 and TRBJ1-6; D is uncertain. CDR1 is MNHEY, CDR2 SVGEGT, per germline. The CDR3 extends over 13 amino acids. The V and J ends lost 11 bases and 6 bases respectively, with 14 bases between them. CDR3: CAGQDASNSPLHF. As DNA, the CDR3 is TGTGCCGGCCAAGATGCGAGTAATTCACCCCTCCACTTT.

This sequence joins TRBV4-2 and TRBJ1-2, with D possibly matching TRBD1 (5 bases). Trimming stripped 2 bases from V and 4 bases from J, with 14 bases between. The CDR3 extends over 15 amino acids. Germline V gene sequence: CDR1 LGHNA, CDR2 YNFKEQ. CDR3 residues: CASSQIGQGGYGYTF. Here the CDR3 DNA reads TGTGCCAGCAGCCAAATCGGCCAGGGCGGCTATGGCTACACCTTC.

Many counts were recorded for this clonotype. The chain combines TRBV7-2 with TRBJ2-1; 8 bases map to TRBD2. V was clipped by 5 bases and J by 0 bases; unmatched bases: 9. Germline CDR1 and CDR2: SGHTA and FQGNSA. This CDR3 spans 17 amino acids. The CDR3 reads CASSPTGGISSYNEQFF. In nucleotides, the CDR3 is TGTGCCAGCAGCCCCACGGGAGGGATCAGCTCCTACAATGAGCAGTTCTTC.

The table lists this clonotype with many counts. This sequence joins TRBV29-1 and TRBJ1-4, with D perhaps matching TRBD1 (6 bases). Trimming pared 7 bases from V and 4 bases from J, leaving 10 bases between. CDR3 size: 12 residues. Germline lookup yields CDR1 SQVTM and CDR2 ANQGSEA. Here the CDR3 DNA reads TGCAGCGCTGGACAGATTAATGAAAAACTGTTTTTT. This encodes CSAGQINEKLFF.

For the CDR3, the DNA is TGTGCCAGCTCATCGTTAGGGCTGAACACTGAAGCTTTCTTT. Protein: CASSSLGLNTEAFF. The chain is built from TRBV18 and TRBJ1-1; D is uncertain. CDR3 length equals 14 residues. CDR1 and CDR2 (germline): KGHSH, LQKENI. V lost 5 bases to trimming and J lost 0 bases, with 10 bases between them.

The chain carries TRBV6-5 and TRBJ2-5; no definite D call. CDR1 is MNHEY and CDR2 is SVGAGI in the germline V gene. The V end lost 6 bases, the J end lost 1 base, and 9 bases lay between the germline ends. CDR3 size: 13 residues. CDR3 amino acids: CASSGRFQETQYF. The CDR3 DNA is TGTGCCAGCAGCGGCAGGTTCCAAGAGACCCAGTACTTC.

At least ten counts were recorded for this clonotype. V usage is TRBV20-1 and J usage is TRBJ2-2; no clear D gene. CDR3 length: 16 residues. In germline, CDR1 is DFQATT, CDR2 SNEGSKA (reference sequence). V shed 6 bases and J shed 4 bases, with 21 bases lying between them. CDR3 sequence reads: CSAAVGSSLSTGELFF. The CDR3 DNA reads as TGCAGTGCCGCGGTGGGCAGCAGCCTTAGCACCGGGGAGCTGTTTTTT.

This clonotype was recorded many times. The chain combines TRBV7-6 with TRBJ1-6; D call uncertain. With 4 bases removed from V and 5 bases from J, the gap between germline ends came to 12 bases. This CDR3 region has 15 residues. In germline, CDR1 is SGHVS, CDR2 FNYEAQ. CDR3 coding DNA: TGTGCCAGCAGCTCCACCAAGGAAAATAATTCACCCCTCCACTTT. The encoded protein is CASSSTKENNSPLHF.

This clonotype was observed at least ten times. The rearrangement joins TRBV12-3 or TRBV12-4 to TRBJ1-5, with unresolved D. The CDR3 spans 11 residues. Trimming cost V 5 bases and J 9 bases, with 8 bases left between them. The CDR3 reads CASSLDGPQHF. The CDR3, as DNA: TGTGCCAGCAGTCTAGATGGGCCCCAGCATTTT.

This clonotype turned up a few times. The V gene is TRBV7-9, the J gene TRBJ2-3; 11 bases fit TRBD1. V lost 4 bases, J lost 4 bases, and 4 bases stayed unmatched. Germline values: CDR1 SEHNR, CDR2 FQNEAQ (reference sequence). The CDR3 covers 15 residues. CDR3 protein: CASSSDRGLPDTQYF. DNA of the CDR3: TGTGCCAGCAGCTCGGACAGGGGGCTTCCAGATACGCAGTATTTT.

V gene TRBV6-1 combines with J gene TRBJ2-5; no clear D. V dropped 6 bases and J dropped 13 bases, with 21 bases sitting between them. The length of the CDR3 is 13 residues. The germline gives CDR1 MNHNS, CDR2 SASEGT. CDR3 DNA: TGTGCCAGCAGCCAACCCTCCCAGAGGCCCTGGTACTTC. Translated, it gives CASSQPSQRPWYF.

In this sample, this clonotype turned up a few times. V is TRBV13 and J is TRBJ2-4; a possible D gene is TRBD1 (6 bases). The CDR3 is made up of 15 amino acids. Per the germline V gene, CDR1 is PRHDT and CDR2 is FYEKMQ (reference sequence). V was clipped by 5 bases and J by 5 bases, with 16 bases between them. The CDR3 reads CASSAYREVENIQYF. The DNA of the CDR3 is TGTGCCAGCAGCGCCTACAGGGAAGTTGAAAACATTCAGTACTTC.